This record covers a single T cell receptor beta chain. Antigen unknown. The sample originates from a study of CD8 T cells in ankylosing spondylitis. Study-wide results and caveats: Previously reported in reactive arthritis synovial fluid and blood were some of the motif variants. Clones tied to disease were said to be significantly enriched in matched ankylosing spondylitis synovial fluid. A motif in TCR beta, a set of several highly homologous variants, appeared characteristic of ankylosing spondylitis blood.

The V gene end was trimmed by 1 base and the J gene end by 2 bases; junction bases not matched to a gene: 15. The CDR3 extends over 20 amino acids. Germline CDR1 SGHVS, CDR2 FNYEAQ. TCRdb ran MiXCR on the 5' RACE reads and lists one entry per CDR3 protein. This sample has about 800,000 distinct CDR3 sequences, with over 9.5% found just once. The J gene is TRBJ2-4, the V gene TRBV7-6; 9 positions match TRBD1. The sequencing input was blood, either unsorted or a sorted T cell fraction (not recorded which). The sequence came from a male donor with ankylosing spondylitis. In nucleotides, the CDR3 is TGTGCCAGCAGCTTAGGGGAGGGGACAGGGAGGGGATTGACCAAAAACATTCAGTACTTC. It translates to CASSLGEGTGRGLTKNIQYF.